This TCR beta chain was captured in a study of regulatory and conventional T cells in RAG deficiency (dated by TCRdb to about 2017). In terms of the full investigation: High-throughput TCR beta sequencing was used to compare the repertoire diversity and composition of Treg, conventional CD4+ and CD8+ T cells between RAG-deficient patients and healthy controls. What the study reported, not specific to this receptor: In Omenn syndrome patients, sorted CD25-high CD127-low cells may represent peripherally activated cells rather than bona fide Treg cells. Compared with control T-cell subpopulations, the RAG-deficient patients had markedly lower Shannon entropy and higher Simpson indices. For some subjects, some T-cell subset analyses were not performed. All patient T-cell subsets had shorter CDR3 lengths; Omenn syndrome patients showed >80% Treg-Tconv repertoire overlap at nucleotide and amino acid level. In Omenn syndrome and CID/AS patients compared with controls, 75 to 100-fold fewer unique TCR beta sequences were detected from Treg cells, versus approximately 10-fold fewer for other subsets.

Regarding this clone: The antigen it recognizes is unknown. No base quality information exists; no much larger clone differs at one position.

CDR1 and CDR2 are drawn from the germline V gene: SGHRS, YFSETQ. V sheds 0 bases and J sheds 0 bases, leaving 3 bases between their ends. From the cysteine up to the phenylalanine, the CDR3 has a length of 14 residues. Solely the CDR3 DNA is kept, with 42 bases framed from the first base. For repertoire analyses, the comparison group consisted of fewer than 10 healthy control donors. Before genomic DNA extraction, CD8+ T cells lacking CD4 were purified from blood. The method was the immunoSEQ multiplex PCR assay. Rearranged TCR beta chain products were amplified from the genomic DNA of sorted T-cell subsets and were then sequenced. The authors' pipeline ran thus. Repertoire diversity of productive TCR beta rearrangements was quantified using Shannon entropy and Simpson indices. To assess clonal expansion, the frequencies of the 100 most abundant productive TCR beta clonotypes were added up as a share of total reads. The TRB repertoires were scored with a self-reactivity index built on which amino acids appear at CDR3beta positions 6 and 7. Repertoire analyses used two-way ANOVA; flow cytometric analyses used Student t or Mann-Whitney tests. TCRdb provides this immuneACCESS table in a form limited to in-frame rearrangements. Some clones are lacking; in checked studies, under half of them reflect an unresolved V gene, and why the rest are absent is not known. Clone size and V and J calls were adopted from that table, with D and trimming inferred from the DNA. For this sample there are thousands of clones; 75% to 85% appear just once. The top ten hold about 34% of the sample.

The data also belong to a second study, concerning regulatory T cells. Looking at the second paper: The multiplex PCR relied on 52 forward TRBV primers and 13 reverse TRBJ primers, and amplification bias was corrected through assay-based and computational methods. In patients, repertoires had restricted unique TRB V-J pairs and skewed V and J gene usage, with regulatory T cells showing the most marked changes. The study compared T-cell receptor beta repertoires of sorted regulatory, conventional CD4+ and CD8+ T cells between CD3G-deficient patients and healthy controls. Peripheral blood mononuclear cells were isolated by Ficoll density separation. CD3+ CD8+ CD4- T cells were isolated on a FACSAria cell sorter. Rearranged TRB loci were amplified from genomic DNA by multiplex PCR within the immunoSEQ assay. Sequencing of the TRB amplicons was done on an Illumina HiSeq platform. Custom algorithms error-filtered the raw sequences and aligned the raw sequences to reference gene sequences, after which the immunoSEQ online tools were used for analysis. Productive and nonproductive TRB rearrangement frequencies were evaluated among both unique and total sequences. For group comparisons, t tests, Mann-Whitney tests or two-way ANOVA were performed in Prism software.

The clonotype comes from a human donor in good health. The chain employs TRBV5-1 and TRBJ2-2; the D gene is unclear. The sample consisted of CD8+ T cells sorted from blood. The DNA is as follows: TGCGCCAGCAGCTTGGGCTCGAACACCGGGGAGCTGTTTTTT. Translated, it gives CASSLGSNTGELFF.